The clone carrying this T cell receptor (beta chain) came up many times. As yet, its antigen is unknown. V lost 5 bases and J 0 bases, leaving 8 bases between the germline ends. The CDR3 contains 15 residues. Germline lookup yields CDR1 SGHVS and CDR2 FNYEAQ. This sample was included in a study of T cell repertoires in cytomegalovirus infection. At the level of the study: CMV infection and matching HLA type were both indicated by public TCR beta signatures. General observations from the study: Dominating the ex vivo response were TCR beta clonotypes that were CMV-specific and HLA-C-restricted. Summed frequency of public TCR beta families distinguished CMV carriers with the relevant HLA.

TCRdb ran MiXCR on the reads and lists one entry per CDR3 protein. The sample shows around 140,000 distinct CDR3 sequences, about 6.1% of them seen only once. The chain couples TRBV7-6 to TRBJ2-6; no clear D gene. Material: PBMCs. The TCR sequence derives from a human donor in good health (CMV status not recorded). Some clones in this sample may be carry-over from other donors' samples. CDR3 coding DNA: TGTGCCAGCAGCCCGTTCCCCTCTGGGGCCAACGTCCTGACTTTC. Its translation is CASSPFPSGANVLTF. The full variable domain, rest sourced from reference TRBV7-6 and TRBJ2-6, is GAGVSQSPRYKVTKRGQDVALRCDPISGHVSLYWYRQALGQGPEFLTYFNYEAQQDKSGLPNDRFSAERPEGSISTLTIQRTEQRDSAMYRCASSPFPSGANVLTFGAGSRLTVL.